These 30 T cell receptor beta chains were all obtained from the same sample, sequenced in a study of blood T cell repertoires in COVID-19. TCRdb's table, derived via immunoSEQ multiplex PCR, lists solely in-frame clones and lacks some. The sample yields 300,000 to 400,000 clones, 89% seen once. Sequenced sample: PBMCs or T cells enriched from blood (not recorded which). These receptors came from a man aged 60 to 75 who had recovered from COVID-19.

The chain recombines TRBV2 with TRBJ2-7, with TRBD1 matching 9 bases. CDR1 is SNHLY and CDR2 is FYNNEI in the germline V gene. This CDR3 region has 15 residues. V shed 5 bases and J 5 bases; nucleotides not matched to a gene: 10. The CDR3 sequence is CASSRGDRVTNEQYF. Written as DNA, the CDR3 is TGTGCCAGCAGTCGAGGGGACAGGGTTACCAACGAGCAGTACTTC.

The J gene is TRBJ1-5, the V gene TRBV4-1, with 9 nucleotides matching TRBD1. J was trimmed by 3 bases and V by 3 bases; bases with no gene match: 6. Germline V gene sequence: CDR1 MGHRA, CDR2 YSYEKL. The CDR3 is made up of 16 amino acids. CDR3 nucleotide sequence: TGCGCCAGCAGCCAGTCGGGGGACAGGGTCAATCAGCCCCAGCATTTT. This gives the protein CASSQSGDRVNQPQHF.

This sequence joins TRBV28 and TRBJ2-5; 12 bases align to TRBD2. V lost 1 base to trimming and J lost 1 base; unmatched junction nucleotides: 4. This CDR3 comprises 17 residues. The germline CDR1 and CDR2 sequences are MDHEN and SYDVKM. The CDR3 coding sequence is TGTGCCAGCAGTTTATCCCGGACTAGCGGGGCCCAAGAGACCCAGTACTTC. Amino acid sequence: CASSLSRTSGAQETQYF.

V gene TRBV7-2 combines with J gene TRBJ2-1; 7 bases are a match to TRBD2. V shed 5 bases and J 5 bases; nucleotides not matched to a gene: 9. Germline loops: CDR1 SGHTA, CDR2 FQGNSA. CDR3 size: 15 residues. CDR3 sequence reads: CASSVWASGDNEQFF. Here the CDR3 DNA reads TGTGCCAGCAGCGTATGGGCTAGCGGCGACAATGAGCAGTTCTTC.

The V call is TRBV15, the J call TRBJ2-7; D gene ambiguous. V lost 4 bases to trimming and J lost 5 bases, with 6 bases between them. This CDR3 comprises 11 residues. Germline V gene lookup returns CDR1 LNHNV and CDR2 YYDKDF (reference sequence). Here the CDR3 reads CATSKLDEQYF. DNA for the CDR3: TGTGCCACCAGCAAACTCGACGAGCAGTACTTC.

The sample holds a few counts of this clone. This chain connects TRBV6-4 to TRBJ1-6; TRBD1 aligns across 7 bases. The CDR3 runs 15 residues. The ends lost 3 bases at V and 5 bases at J; junction bases unmatched: 4. Germline assignment: CDR1 MRHNA and CDR2 SNTAGT. This chain's CDR3 is CASSEQGWHNSPLHF. The CDR3, as DNA: TGTGCCAGCAGTGAACAGGGGTGGCATAATTCACCCCTCCACTTT.

In this sample, this clone turned up once. The chain is built from TRBV7-2 and TRBJ1-5; D unresolved. The CDR3 is 14 amino acids. Germline-derived CDR1 and CDR2 are SGHTA and FQGNSA. Trimming took off 5 bases at V and 0 bases at J, with 8 bases between the two ends. CDR3 nucleotide sequence: TGTGCCAGCAGCCTTTCCCTTAGCAATCAGCCCCAGCATTTT. This translates into CASSLSLSNQPQHF.

V usage is TRBV2 and J usage is TRBJ2-5, with 11 bases identical to TRBD2. Germline trimming cut 6 bases from V and 1 base from J; bases unmatched to any gene: 1. In germline, CDR1 is SNHLY, CDR2 FYNNEI. The CDR3 spans 14 residues. The CDR3 DNA reads as TGTGCCAGCAGGGGGACTAGCGGCCAAGAGACCCAGTACTTC. Translating it yields CASRGTSGQETQYF.

The chain carries TRBV14 and TRBJ2-2; TRBD1 matches at 10 bases. The CDR3 spans 16 residues. Germline lookup yields CDR1 SGHDN and CDR2 FVKESK. V lost 8 bases and J lost 0; bases outside the gene matches: 6. For the CDR3, the DNA is TGTGCCAGCGCTCCCGGGACAGGGGCGAACACCGGGGAGCTGTTTTTT. It codes for CASAPGTGANTGELFF.

V usage is TRBV2 and J usage is TRBJ2-1, with 13 bases fitting TRBD2. Germline CDR1 reads SNHLY; CDR2 reads FYNNEI. The length of the CDR3 is 16 residues. Trimming at V came to 7 bases and at J to 9 bases, leaving 12 bases not matched to a gene. CDR3 in amino acids: CASTPRGLAGVSEQFF. CDR3 sequence (DNA): TGTGCCAGCACCCCTCGCGGACTAGCGGGAGTCTCTGAGCAGTTCTTC.

The gene calls are TRBV24-1 and TRBJ2-7; 7 bases are shared with TRBD1. The CDR3 is made up of 15 amino acids. J was trimmed by 6 bases and V by 1 base; bases with no gene match: 8. Germline V gene data show CDR1 as KGHDR and CDR2 as SFDVKD. This chain's CDR3 is CATSDFGTGESEQYF. The DNA of the CDR3 is TGTGCCACCAGTGATTTCGGAACAGGGGAAAGCGAGCAGTACTTC.

This clone was detected only once. The CDR3 loop reads CASTDRDGYTF. In DNA form, the CDR3 reads TGTGCCAGCACTGACAGGGATGGCTACACCTTC. The genes are TRBV2 and TRBJ1-2, with 7 nucleotides matching TRBD1. After removal of 7 bases from V and 6 bases from J, the junction contained 2 bases not matched to a gene. Germline V lookup: CDR1 SNHLY, CDR2 FYNNEI. This CDR3 comprises 11 residues. Full variable domain (remainder filled in from reference TRBV2 and TRBJ1-2): EPEVTQTPSHQVTQMGQEVILRCVPISNHLYFYWYRQILGQKVEFLVSFYNNEISEKSEIFDDQFSVERPDGSNFTLKIRSTKLEDSAMYFCASTDRDGYTFGSGTRLTVV.

The V call is TRBV7-2, the J call TRBJ2-5, with 14 bases identical to TRBD2. V gave up 1 base and J gave up 6 bases; unmatched junction bases: 1. CDR1 SGHTA and CDR2 FQGNSA come from the germline V gene. This CDR3 has 15 residues. The CDR3 DNA reads TGTGCCAGCAGCTTAGGACTAGCGGGAGGGAAGACCCAGTACTTC. It specifies CASSLGLAGGKTQYF.

The chain carries TRBV20-1 and TRBJ2-6, with D uncertain. Trimming removed 5 bases at V and 1 base at J, with 12 bases between. Germline assignment: CDR1 DFQATT and CDR2 SNEGSKA (reference sequence). This CDR3 region has 15 residues. CDR3 sequence (DNA): TGCAGTGCTGGTGACATCAGATCTGGGGCCAACGTCCTGACTTTC. Translating it yields CSAGDIRSGANVLTF.

This chain uses TRBV7-3 with TRBJ1-1; no clear D. CDR1 and CDR2 from the germline V gene are SGHTA and FQGTGA. The CDR3 has 14 residues. Trimming took off 2 bases at V and 2 bases at J, with 9 bases between the two ends. The CDR3, as DNA: TGTGCCAGCAGCTTATCTTCCAGTAACACTGAAGCTTTCTTT. Translation gives CASSLSSSNTEAFF.

The rearrangement joins TRBV24-1 to TRBJ2-1; D is undetermined. CDR1 is KGHDR, CDR2 SFDVKD, per germline. The length of the CDR3 is 14 residues. V lost 2 bases and J 5 bases, leaving 9 bases between the germline ends. In nucleotides, the CDR3 is TGTGCCACCAGTGATTGGTCTAGAAACAATGAGCAGTTCTTC. It encodes CATSDWSRNNEQFF.

V is TRBV27 and J is TRBJ2-7, with 9 bases fitting TRBD2. Trimming took 0 bases from V and 0 from J; bases not matched to a gene: 3. The CDR3 contains 16 residues. Germline CDR1 is MNHEY and CDR2 is SMNVEV (reference sequence). CDR3 coding DNA: TGTGCCAGCAGTTTATCCCCTAGCGGGGACTCCTACGAGCAGTACTTC. Protein product: CASSLSPSGDSYEQYF.

With respect to this clone: The same CDR3 also results from other DNA sequences found in this sample. The rearrangement links TRBV18 to TRBJ1-5; 8 bases are shared with TRBD1. This CDR3 region has 14 residues. Germline lookup yields CDR1 KGHSH and CDR2 LQKENI. Trimming at V came to 2 bases and at J to 5 bases, leaving 2 bases not matched to a gene. The CDR3 nucleotides read TGTGCCAGCTCACCAGGACAGGGCGATCAGCCCCAGCATTTT. Translating it yields CASSPGQGDQPQHF. Based on the CDR3 plus reference TRBV18 and TRBJ1-5, the full variable domain is NAGVMQNPRHLVRRRGQEARLRCSPMKGHSHVYWYRQLPEEGLKFMVYLQKENIIDESGMPKERFSAEFPKEGPSILRIQQVVRGDSAAYFCASSPGQGDQPQHFGDGTRLSIL.

V is TRBV5-1 and J is TRBJ2-2, with 8 bases that match TRBD1. V was clipped by 7 bases and J by 4 bases; unmatched bases: 9. The length of the CDR3 is 15 residues. Germline V gene sequence: CDR1 SGHRS, CDR2 YFSETQ. CDR3 nucleotides: TGCGCCAGCCGTTACGGACAGGGCGGCACCGGGGAGCTGTTTTTT. This encodes CASRYGQGGTGELFF. The full variable domain, with the rest looked up from reference TRBV5-1 and TRBJ2-2, is KAGVTQTPRYLIKTRGQQVTLSCSPISGHRSVSWYQQTPGQGLQFLFEYFSETQRNKGNFPGRFSGRQFSNSRSEMNVSTLELGDSALYLCASRYGQGGTGELFFGEGSRLTVL.

The DNA of the CDR3 is TGTGCCAGCAGCTTAGTTCCCCTAGCGAGCAATGAGCAGTTCTTC. Translation gives CASSLVPLASNEQFF. The genes are TRBV11-2 and TRBJ2-1, with D possibly being TRBD2 (6 bases). The germline V gene has CDR1 SGHAT and CDR2 FQNNGV. Trimming took 1 base from V and 6 from J, leaving 13 bases between them. CDR3 length: 15 amino acids.

The CDR3: CASSLGVTGGGGYTF. DNA of the CDR3: TGCGCCAGCAGCTTGGGTGTGACAGGGGGTGGCGGCTACACCTTC. This chain uses TRBV5-1 with TRBJ1-2; the match to TRBD1 covers 9 bases. The trim removed 0 bases at V and 8 bases at J, leaving 8 bases unmatched. This CDR3 has 15 amino acids. From germline, CDR1 is SGHRS and CDR2 YFSETQ. The whole variable domain, remainder taken from reference TRBV5-1 and TRBJ1-2, is KAGVTQTPRYLIKTRGQQVTLSCSPISGHRSVSWYQQTPGQGLQFLFEYFSETQRNKGNFPGRFSGRQFSNSRSEMNVSTLELGDSALYLCASSLGVTGGGGYTFGSGTRLTVV.

Comment on this clone: The germline gene is not matched at one end of the junction; a read error may be the cause. The V gene is TRBV7-7, the J gene TRBJ2-7; the match to TRBD2 covers 7 bases. The germline CDR1 and CDR2 sequences are SSHAT and FNYEAQ (reference sequence). The CDR3 is 15 residues long. For the CDR3, the DNA is TGTGCTAGCAGCTTTTCGCTAGCGGAGCCCTACGAGCAGTACTTC. It specifies CASSFSLAEPYEQYF. Full variable domain (outside the CDR3, taken from reference TRBV7-7 and TRBJ2-7): GAGVSQSPRYKVTKRGQDVTLRCDPISSHATLYWYQQALGQGPEFLTYFNYEAQPDKSGLPSDRFSAERPEGSISTLTIQRTEQRDSAMYRCASSFSLAEPYEQYFGPGTRLTVT.

CDR3 DNA: TGTGCCAGCAGTGAACCCCTAGCGGGAGGGCTGCATACGCAGTATTTT. Encoded protein: CASSEPLAGGLHTQYF. The rearrangement uses TRBV2 and TRBJ2-3; TRBD2 matches 12 bases. This CDR3 comprises 16 residues. Trimming took 2 bases from V and 7 from J; bases not matched to a gene: 7. From germline, CDR1 is SNHLY and CDR2 FYNNEI.

The chain has TRBV28 and TRBJ2-1; TRBD2 matches at 10 bases. The V and J ends lost 2 bases and 7 bases, in that order; junction bases with no gene match: 8. This CDR3 is built from 16 residues. In germline, CDR1 is MDHEN, CDR2 SYDVKM. CDR3 coding DNA: TGTGCCAGCAGTTTAGAATCGGCTAGCGGGAGAAATGAGCAGTTCTTC. Translated, it gives CASSLESASGRNEQFF.

This clone was observed a handful of times. V usage is TRBV5-1 and J usage is TRBJ2-7; D remains ambiguous. Trimming took 4 bases from V and 0 from J, leaving 11 bases between them. Germline values: CDR1 SGHRS, CDR2 YFSETQ. This CDR3 contains 14 residues. The CDR3 nucleotides read TGCGCCAGCAGCCCCCCGTCGAGCTCCTACGAGCAGTACTTC. Translating gives CASSPPSSSYEQYF.

The chain has TRBV4-2 and TRBJ2-1; a weak D match, TRBD1 (5 bases). Germline loops: CDR1 LGHNA, CDR2 YNFKEQ. V lost 4 bases, J lost 12 bases, and 19 bases lay in between. The CDR3 totals 14 residues. CDR3 loop: CASSPALDTKGQFF. The CDR3 bases are TGTGCCAGCAGCCCCGCCTTGGACACCAAGGGGCAGTTCTTC.

V usage is TRBV24-1 and J usage is TRBJ1-1; 12 bases map to TRBD1. Germline-derived CDR1 and CDR2 are KGHDR and SFDVKD. J lost 8 bases, V lost 4 bases, and 4 bases had no gene match. The CDR3 is 14 residues long. CDR3 bases: TGTGCCACCAGTGACCCCGGGACAGGGGGCGAAGCTTTCTTT. It translates to CATSDPGTGGEAFF.

The chain links TRBV5-1 to TRBJ2-3; possibly TRBD1 for D (6 bases). Trimming removed 6 bases from V and 0 bases from J, with 14 bases in between. This CDR3 spans 15 amino acids. Germline-derived CDR1 and CDR2 are SGHRS and YFSETQ. DNA of the CDR3: TGCGCCAGCAACACCCTAGGACAGAGCACAGATACGCAGTATTTT. This gives the protein CASNTLGQSTDTQYF. Combining the CDR3 with reference TRBV5-1 and TRBJ2-3 gives the whole variable domain KAGVTQTPRYLIKTRGQQVTLSCSPISGHRSVSWYQQTPGQGLQFLFEYFSETQRNKGNFPGRFSGRQFSNSRSEMNVSTLELGDSALYLCASNTLGQSTDTQYFGPGTRLTVL.

The rearrangement joins TRBV19 to TRBJ1-2; D unclear. Trimming removed 5 bases at V and 2 bases at J, with 9 bases between. CDR1 is LNHDA and CDR2 is SQIVND in the germline V gene (reference sequence). The CDR3 is 13 residues long. CDR3 DNA: TGTGCCAGTAGTCCCACAGAGAACTATGGCTACACCTTC. Encoded protein: CASSPTENYGYTF.

In this sample, this clone turned up once. This chain links TRBV18 with TRBJ1-1; no firm D call. This CDR3 is 13 amino acids long. Trimming shortened V by 6 bases and J by 3 bases, and 11 bases separated the two germline ends. Germline assignment: CDR1 KGHSH and CDR2 LQKENI. As DNA, the CDR3 is TGTGCCAGCTCCCAAAACGGGGACACTGAAGCTTTCTTT. Protein sequence: CASSQNGDTEAFF.